The clone carrying this T cell receptor beta chain has a count of ten or more. The antigen is unknown. Constant-region reverse primers amplified full-length variable regions, followed by semi-nested Nested Universal Primer A PCR. TCRdb re-analysed the 5' RACE reads in MiXCR, keeping a single row per CDR3 protein. The sample lists some 40,000 distinct CDR3 sequences, roughly a fifth occurring once. The CDR3 totals 14 residues. V dropped 3 bases and J dropped 4 bases, with 10 bases sitting between them. Treg sorting used a CD4+CD25+CD127-/low gate. Findings and limits, study-wide: Greatest tumor Treg TCR overlap was with tumor naive CD4+ cells. Whole repertoires were not studied in the larger cohort, only one V-J beta rearrangement. In terms of TCR gene usage, tumor memory CD4+ T cells clustered together with blood and lymph node memory CD4+ cells, as well as with lymph node naive CD4+ cells.

The gene calls are TRBV12-3 or TRBV12-4 and TRBJ2-1; D might be TRBD1 (6 bases). Sequencing was done on a sample of Tregs sorted from a lymph node. The origin of this receptor is a female donor with breast cancer. CDR3 sequence: CASSFTGRYNEQFF. CDR3 bases: TGTGCCAGCAGTTTTACAGGGCGATACAATGAGCAGTTCTTC.